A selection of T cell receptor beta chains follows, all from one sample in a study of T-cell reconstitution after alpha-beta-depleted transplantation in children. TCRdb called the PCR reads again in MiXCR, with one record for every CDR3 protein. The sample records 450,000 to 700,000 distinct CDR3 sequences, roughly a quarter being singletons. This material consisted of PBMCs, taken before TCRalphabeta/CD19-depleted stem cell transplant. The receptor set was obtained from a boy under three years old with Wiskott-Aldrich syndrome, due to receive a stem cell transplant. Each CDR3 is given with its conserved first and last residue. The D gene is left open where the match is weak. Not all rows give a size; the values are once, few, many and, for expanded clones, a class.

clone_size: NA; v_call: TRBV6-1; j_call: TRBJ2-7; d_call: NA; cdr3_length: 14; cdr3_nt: TGTGCCAGCAGGGACGGAGGGGCCCCCTACGAGCAGTACTTC; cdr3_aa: CASRDGGAPYEQYF
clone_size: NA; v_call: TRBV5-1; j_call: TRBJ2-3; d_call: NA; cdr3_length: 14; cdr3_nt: TGCGCCAGCAGCTCCGCGAGGACCACAGATACGCAGTATTTT; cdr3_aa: CASSSARTTDTQYF
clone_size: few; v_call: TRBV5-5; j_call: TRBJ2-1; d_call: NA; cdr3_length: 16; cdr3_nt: TGTGCCAGCAGCTTCGACCCGGGACTTACCTACAATGAGCAGTTCTTC; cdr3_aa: CASSFDPGLTYNEQFF
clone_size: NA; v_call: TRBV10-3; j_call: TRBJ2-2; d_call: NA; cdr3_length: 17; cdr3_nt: TGTGCCATCAGCACCTTCAGCGGCGGGTTTGAGGGCGGGGAGCTGTTTTTT; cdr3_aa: CAISTFSGGFEGGELFF
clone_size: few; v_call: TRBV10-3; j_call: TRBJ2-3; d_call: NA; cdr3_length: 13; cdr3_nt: TGTGCCATCAGGACCGGACTGCCAGATACGCAGTATTTT; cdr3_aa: CAIRTGLPDTQYF
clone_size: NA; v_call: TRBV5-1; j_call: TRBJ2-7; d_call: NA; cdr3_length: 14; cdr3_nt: TGCGCCAGCAGCTTACAAGGACAGAACTACGAGCAGTACTTC; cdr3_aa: CASSLQGQNYEQYF
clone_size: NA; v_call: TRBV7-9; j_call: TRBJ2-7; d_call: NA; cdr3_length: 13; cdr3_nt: TGTGCCAGCAGGGGCCTCTACTCCTACGAGCAGTACTTC; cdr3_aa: CASRGLYSYEQYF
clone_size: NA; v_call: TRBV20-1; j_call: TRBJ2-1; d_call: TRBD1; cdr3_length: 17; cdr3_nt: TGCAGTGCTTCCGGGACAGGGGCCCCTAGCTCCTACAATGAGCAGTTCTTC; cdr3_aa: CSASGTGAPSSYNEQFF
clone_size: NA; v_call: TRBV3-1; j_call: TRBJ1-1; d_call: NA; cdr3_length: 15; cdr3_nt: TGTGCCAGCAGCCTGCTAAGAGTTTCCGAGACTGAAGCTTTCTTT; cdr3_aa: CASSLLRVSETEAFF
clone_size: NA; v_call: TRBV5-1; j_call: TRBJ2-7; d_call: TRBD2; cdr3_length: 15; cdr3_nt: TGCGCCAGCAGCTTGGTGGCTAGCGGGAACTACGAGCAGTACTTC; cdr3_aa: CASSLVASGNYEQYF
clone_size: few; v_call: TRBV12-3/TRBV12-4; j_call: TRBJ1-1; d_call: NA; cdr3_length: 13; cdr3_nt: TGTGCCAGCAGGAGCGACGGACAGAACGAAGCTTTCTTT; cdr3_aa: CASRSDGQNEAFF
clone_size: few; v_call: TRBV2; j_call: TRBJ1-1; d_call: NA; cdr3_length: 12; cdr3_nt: TGTGCCAGCAGGGTGAGGGACACTGAAGCTTTCTTT; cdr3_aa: CASRVRDTEAFF
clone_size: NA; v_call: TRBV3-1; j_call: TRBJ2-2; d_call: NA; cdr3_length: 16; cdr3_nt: TGTGCCAGCAGCCAAGATCCCGGGGGCGTCTCCGGGGAGCTGTTTTTT; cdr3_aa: CASSQDPGGVSGELFF
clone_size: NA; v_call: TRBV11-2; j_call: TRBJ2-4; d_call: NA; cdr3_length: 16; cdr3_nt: TGTGCCAGCACAGGGTTTAAATCCCCAAGCCAAAACATTCAGTACTTC; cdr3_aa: CASTGFKSPSQNIQYF
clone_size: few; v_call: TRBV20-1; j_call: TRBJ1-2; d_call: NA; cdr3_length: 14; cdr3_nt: TGCAGTGCTAGAGATTGGACAGTTGACTATGGCTACACCTTC; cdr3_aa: CSARDWTVDYGYTF
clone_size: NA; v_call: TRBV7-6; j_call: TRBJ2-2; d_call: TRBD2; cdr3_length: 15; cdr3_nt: TGTGCCAGCAGCTCTGGACTAGGAGGGACCGGGGAGCTGTTTTTT; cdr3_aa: CASSSGLGGTGELFF
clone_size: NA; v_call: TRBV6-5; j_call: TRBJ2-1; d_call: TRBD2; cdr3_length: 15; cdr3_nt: TGTGCCAGCAGTTACGGACGGACTAGCGCGGATGAGCAGTTCTTC; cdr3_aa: CASSYGRTSADEQFF
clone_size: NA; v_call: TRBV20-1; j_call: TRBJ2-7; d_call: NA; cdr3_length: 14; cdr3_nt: TGCAGTGCTAGTACGGGGCAGGGAGGCTACGAGCAGTACTTC; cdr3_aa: CSASTGQGGYEQYF
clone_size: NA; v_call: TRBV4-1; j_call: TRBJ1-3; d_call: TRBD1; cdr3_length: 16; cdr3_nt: TGCGCCAGCAGCCAAGTTACAGGGGTGTCTGGAAACACCATATATTTT; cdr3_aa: CASSQVTGVSGNTIYF
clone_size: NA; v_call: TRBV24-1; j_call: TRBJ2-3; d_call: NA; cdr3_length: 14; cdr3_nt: TGTGCCACCAGTGATTTACGCTCGGCAGATACGCAGTATTTT; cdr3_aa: CATSDLRSADTQYF
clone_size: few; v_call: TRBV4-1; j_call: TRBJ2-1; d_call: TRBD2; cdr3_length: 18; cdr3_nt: TGCGCCAGCAGCCAAGATCTTCCGGGGAGGGCCCTCTACAATGAGCAGTTCTTC; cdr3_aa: CASSQDLPGRALYNEQFF
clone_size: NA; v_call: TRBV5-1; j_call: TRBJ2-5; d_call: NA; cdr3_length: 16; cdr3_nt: TGCGCCAGCAGCGGGGAGCCAGCGGGTAGGGTCGAGACCCAGTACTTC; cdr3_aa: CASSGEPAGRVETQYF
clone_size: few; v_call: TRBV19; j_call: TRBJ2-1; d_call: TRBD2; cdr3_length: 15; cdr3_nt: TGTGCCAGTAGTGTCAGCGGGAGGGTAAACAATGAGCAGTTCTTC; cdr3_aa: CASSVSGRVNNEQFF
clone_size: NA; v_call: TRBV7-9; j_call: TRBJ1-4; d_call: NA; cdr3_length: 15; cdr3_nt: TGTGCCAGCAGCCTCTTGGCCGAGACTAATGAAAAACTGTTTTTT; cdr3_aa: CASSLLAETNEKLFF
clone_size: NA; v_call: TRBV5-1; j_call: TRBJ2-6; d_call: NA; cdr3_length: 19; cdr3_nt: TGCGCCAGCAGCTTGGCCCATGCGGACGGCGGCTCTGGGGCCAACGTCCTGACTTTC; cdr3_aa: CASSLAHADGGSGANVLTF
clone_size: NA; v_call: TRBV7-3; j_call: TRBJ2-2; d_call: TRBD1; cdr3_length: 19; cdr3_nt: TGTGCCAGCAGCTTAACTTTCCGGACAGGCCCCCGACACACCGGGGAGCTGTTTTTT; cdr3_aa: CASSLTFRTGPRHTGELFF